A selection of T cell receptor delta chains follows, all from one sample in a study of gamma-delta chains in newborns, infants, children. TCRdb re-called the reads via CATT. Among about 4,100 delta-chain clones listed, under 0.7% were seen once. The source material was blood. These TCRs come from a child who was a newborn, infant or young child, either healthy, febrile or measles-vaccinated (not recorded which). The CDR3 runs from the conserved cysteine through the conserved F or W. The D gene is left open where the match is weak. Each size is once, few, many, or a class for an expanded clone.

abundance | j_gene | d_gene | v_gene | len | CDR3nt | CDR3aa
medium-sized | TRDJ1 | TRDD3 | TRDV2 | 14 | TGTGCCTGTGACTACTGGGGGATCACCGATAAACTCATCTTT | CACDYWGITDKLIF
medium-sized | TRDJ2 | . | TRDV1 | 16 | TGTGCTCTTGGGTCAACGATTGGGGGTCTGACAGCACAACTCTTCTTT | CALGSTIGGLTAQLFF
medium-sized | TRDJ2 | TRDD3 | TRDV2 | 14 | TGTGCCTGTGACACGTGGGGGAGGACAGCACAACTCTTCTTT | CACDTWGRTAQLFF
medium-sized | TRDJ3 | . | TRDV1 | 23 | TGTGCTCTTGGGGCATCCCCTGAAGTATCCTGGGGACGGAGCTCCTGGGACACCCGACAGATGTTTTTC | CALGASPEVSWGRSSWDTRQMFF
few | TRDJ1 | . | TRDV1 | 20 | TGTGCTCTTGGGGAACCCCCCCCCACATTCTTCGATACGTACACCGATAAACTCATCTTT | CALGEPPPTFFDTYTDKLIF
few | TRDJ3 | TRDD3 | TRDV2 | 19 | TGTGCCTGTGACAAAGCACTGGGGGATCTCTCCTGGGACACCCGACAGATGTTTTTC | CACDKALGDLSWDTRQMFF
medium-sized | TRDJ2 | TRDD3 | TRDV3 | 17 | TGTGCCTTTACGTCGTCGGTGGGGGACCCCTTTAGAACACAACTCTTCTTT | CAFTSSVGDPFRTQLFF
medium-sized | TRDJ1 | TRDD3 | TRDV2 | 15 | TGTGCCTGTGACGTACTGGGGGATACGAGCGATAAACTCATCTTT | CACDVLGDTSDKLIF